Reported below is one T cell receptor beta chain. Its antigen is as yet unknown. About 2 micrograms of genomic DNA, which was extracted from cryopreserved PBMCs, served as the material used for the TCR beta libraries. This record belongs to a study of cytotoxic CD8 clonotypes in ibrutinib-treated CLL. The repertoire was sequenced with immunoSEQ multiplex PCR; TCRdb's copy has only in-frame clones and lacks some. The table includes about 84,000 clones, 86% detected once. Study-wide results and limits: Public clonotypes were rare and shrank or held steady on treatment. Whereas clonality rose at ibrutinib response, it declined toward baseline at progression.

Germline CDR1 reads SGHVS; CDR2 reads FNYEAQ. Unmatched junction bases numbered 10, after V lost 3 bases and J lost 3 bases. This CDR3 has 17 amino acids. The clonotype originates from a human donor with chronic lymphocytic leukemia. The sample in question was PBMCs, obtained before ibrutinib treatment. The chain links TRBV7-6 to TRBJ1-5; TRBD1 aligns across 8 bases. CDR3 sequence reads: CASSFGGTGGYNQPQHF. CDR3 sequence (DNA): TGTGCCAGCAGCTTTGGGGGCACAGGGGGATACAATCAGCCCCAGCATTTT.